The 16 T cell receptor beta chains reported below all come from one sample, sequenced in a study of T-cell memory formation after mild COVID-19 (dated by TCRdb to 2020 to 2022). Receptor amplification or capture employed 5' RACE. For sequencing, an Illumina NovaSeq 6000 was employed. In TCRdb, the public reads were trimmed at Q25 with fastp and aligned with MiXCR, with productive beta chains retained. CDR3 protein sequences are deduplicated, and each keeps its most common genes and DNA. This sample comprises fewer than 200,000 distinct CDR3 sequences, approximately 17% of them detected only once. 3.9% of the sample is held by the ten biggest clonotypes. Sequenced: PBMCs or a T cell subset sorted from them (not recorded which). These receptors were obtained from a young man who had mild COVID-19 (a few samples of this study predate the infection). The sample titles of this study are shuffled in the database, so cell type and time point are left out; the donor was told from shared clones.

The table lists this clonotype with a few counts. The genes are TRBV9 and TRBJ1-6; TRBD1 aligns across 7 bases. Trimming cost V 0 bases and J 7 bases; bases outside gene matches: 4. From germline, CDR1 is SGDLS and CDR2 YYNGEE. This CDR3 comprises 15 residues. The CDR3 loop is CASSVGGTANSPLHF. The DNA of the CDR3 is TGTGCCAGCAGCGTAGGTGGGACAGCAAATTCACCCCTCCACTTT.

This clonotype has a count of ten or more. The chain joins TRBV7-2 to TRBJ2-1; D is uncertain. CDR1 SGHTA and CDR2 FQGNSA come from the germline V gene. Trimming shortened V by 0 bases and J by 1 base, and 1 base separated the two germline ends. This CDR3 spans 13 amino acids. The CDR3 loop reads CASSLASYNEQFF. DNA for the CDR3: TGTGCCAGCAGCTTAGCTTCCTACAATGAGCAGTTCTTC.

The chain couples TRBV7-6 to TRBJ2-1; weak D call: TRBD1 (6 bases). V was shortened by 1 base and J by 11 bases, with 18 bases between the two germline ends. The CDR3 sequence is 15 residues long. Germline CDR1 and CDR2: SGHVS and FNYEAQ. CDR3 amino acids: CASSLGGYRDGKQFF. The CDR3 DNA reads as TGTGCCAGCAGCTTAGGCGGATACAGGGACGGGAAGCAGTTCTTC.

This clonotype has only a few counts. The rearrangement joins TRBV29-1 to TRBJ1-1; D unclear. There are 10 residues in the CDR3. V dropped 7 bases and J dropped 1 base, with 4 bases sitting between them. Germline V gene sequence: CDR1 SQVTM, CDR2 ANQGSEA. In DNA, the CDR3 is TGCAGCGCAACGAACACTGAAGCTTTCTTT. Amino acid sequence: CSATNTEAFF.

In its sample, this clonotype was seen a few times. The genes are TRBV20-1 and TRBJ2-3; TRBD2 is a possible D gene (5 bases). This CDR3 has 13 residues. CDR1 and CDR2 from the germline V gene are DFQATT and SNEGSKA (reference sequence). V was pared by 1 base and J by 5 bases, with 10 bases between. CDR3 DNA: TGCAGTGCTAGAGCGGCCGGAGGAGATACGCAGTATTTT. This codes for CSARAAGGDTQYF.

The V and J genes are TRBV6-2 or TRBV6-3 and TRBJ2-2; D could derive from TRBD1 or TRBD2 (5 bases each). V shed 8 bases and J shed 3 bases, with 10 bases lying between them. CDR3 size: 13 residues. Germline V gene sequence: CDR1 MNHEY, CDR2 SVGEGT. CDR3 coding DNA: TGTGCCAGCCGGGGCCGGGACACCGGGGAGCTGTTTTTT. It codes for CASRGRDTGELFF.

The chain employs TRBV12-5 and TRBJ2-3, with a weak D call TRBD1 (5 bases). Trimming pared 3 bases from V and 1 base from J, leaving 5 bases between. Germline CDR1 and CDR2: LGHNT and FRNRAP. This CDR3 spans 13 amino acids. As DNA, the CDR3 is TGTGCTAGTGGTTTAGGGGGCACAGATACGCAGTATTTT. As protein: CASGLGGTDTQYF. Looking up the rest from reference TRBV12-5 and TRBJ2-3 gives the full variable domain: DARVTQTPRHKVTEMGQEVTMRCQPILGHNTVFWYRQTMMQGLELLAYFRNRAPLDDSGMPKDRFSAEMPDATLATLKIQPSEPRDSAVYFCASGLGGTDTQYFGPGTRLTVL.

This clonotype was counted a few times. V usage is TRBV5-1 and J usage is TRBJ2-5, with 10 nucleotides matching TRBD2. Germline loops: CDR1 SGHRS, CDR2 YFSETQ. The CDR3 extends over 16 amino acids. V lost 4 bases and J lost 5; bases outside the gene matches: 11. CDR3 bases: TGCGCCAGCAGCCCCCCCAGCGGGGGGGCCTTGGAGACCCAGTACTTC. This codes for CASSPPSGGALETQYF. Using reference TRBV5-1 and TRBJ2-5 for the parts outside the CDR3, the full variable domain is KAGVTQTPRYLIKTRGQQVTLSCSPISGHRSVSWYQQTPGQGLQFLFEYFSETQRNKGNFPGRFSGRQFSNSRSEMNVSTLELGDSALYLCASSPPSGGALETQYFGPGTRLLVL.

This clonotype was recorded a few times. The genes are TRBV7-2 and TRBJ1-5; D uncertain. Looked up from germline, CDR1 is SGHTA and CDR2 is FQGNSA. This CDR3 spans 12 amino acids. V shed 4 bases and J shed 10 bases, with 11 bases lying between them. CDR3 DNA sequence: TGTGCCAGCAGCTGGGCGGGCGGACCCCAGCATTTT. This codes for CASSWAGGPQHF.

This clonotype appeared a few times. The gene calls are TRBV7-2 and TRBJ2-2; the match to TRBD1 covers 8 bases. The CDR3 is 15 residues long. With V trimmed by 5 bases and J by 5 bases, 7 bases remained unmatched. Germline V lookup: CDR1 SGHTA, CDR2 FQGNSA. The CDR3 region has the DNA TGTGCCAGCAGCAACCGGGACAGGATGACCGGGGAGCTGTTTTTT. Its translation: CASSNRDRMTGELFF.

The sample holds a few counts of this clonotype. The CDR3 loop is CASSGYPGQGETQYF. In nucleotides, the CDR3 is TGTGCCAGCAGCGGTTATCCGGGACAGGGAGAGACCCAGTACTTC. V gene TRBV11-2 combines with J gene TRBJ2-5; 9 nucleotides agree with TRBD1. Germline V gene sequence: CDR1 SGHAT, CDR2 FQNNGV. This CDR3 contains 15 residues. The V segment lost 5 bases and the J segment 4 bases; nucleotides outside the gene matches: 8.

The sample holds a few counts of this clonotype. The rearrangement uses TRBV7-2 and TRBJ2-3; D tentatively fits TRBD1 or TRBD2 (5 bases each). With 5 bases removed from V and 4 bases from J, the gap between germline ends came to 13 bases. The CDR3 covers 14 residues. Per the germline V gene, CDR1 is SGHTA and CDR2 is FQGNSA. The CDR3 region is CASSPRDPADTQYF. The CDR3 nucleotides read TGTGCCAGCAGCCCTCGGGACCCAGCAGATACGCAGTATTTT.

The rearrangement links TRBV12-3 or TRBV12-4 to TRBJ1-1, with 7 bases fitting TRBD1. The CDR3 spans 12 residues. V lost 5 bases to trimming and J lost 10 bases; unmatched junction nucleotides: 7. CDR3 DNA sequence: TGTGCCAGCAGTCTCGACAGGGTACGAGCTTTCTTT. This gives the protein CASSLDRVRAFF.

This clonotype was counted only a few times. The J gene is TRBJ1-2, the V gene TRBV7-2; TRBD1 is a possible D gene (5 bases). Germline-derived CDR1 and CDR2 are SGHTA and FQGNSA. There are 14 residues in the CDR3. Between the trimmed V and J ends, which lost 4 bases and 12 bases, there was a span of 21 bases. CDR3 coding DNA: TGTGCCAGCAGCTGGGTTGACAGTCTTTGGAGGGACACCTTC. Amino acid sequence: CASSWVDSLWRDTF.

V and J are TRBV12-3 or TRBV12-4 and TRBJ2-6, with 10 bases identical to TRBD1. The CDR3 consists of 19 residues. V lost 6 bases to trimming and J lost 0 bases; unmatched junction nucleotides: 11. This chain's CDR3 is CASSPTRDRGFSGANVLTF. The DNA for the CDR3 is TGTGCCAGCAGCCCTACGAGGGACAGGGGATTCTCTGGGGCCAACGTCCTGACTTTC.

This clonotype was seen a few times. The CDR3 DNA follows: TGTGCCACGGAACATCGTGCAACTAATGAAAAACTGTTTTTT. Encoded protein: CATEHRATNEKLFF. The chain employs TRBV15 and TRBJ1-4, with no clear D. V was trimmed by 9 bases and J by 0 bases, leaving 11 bases between them. This CDR3 contains 14 residues. Germline V gives CDR1 LNHNV, CDR2 YYDKDF (reference sequence).